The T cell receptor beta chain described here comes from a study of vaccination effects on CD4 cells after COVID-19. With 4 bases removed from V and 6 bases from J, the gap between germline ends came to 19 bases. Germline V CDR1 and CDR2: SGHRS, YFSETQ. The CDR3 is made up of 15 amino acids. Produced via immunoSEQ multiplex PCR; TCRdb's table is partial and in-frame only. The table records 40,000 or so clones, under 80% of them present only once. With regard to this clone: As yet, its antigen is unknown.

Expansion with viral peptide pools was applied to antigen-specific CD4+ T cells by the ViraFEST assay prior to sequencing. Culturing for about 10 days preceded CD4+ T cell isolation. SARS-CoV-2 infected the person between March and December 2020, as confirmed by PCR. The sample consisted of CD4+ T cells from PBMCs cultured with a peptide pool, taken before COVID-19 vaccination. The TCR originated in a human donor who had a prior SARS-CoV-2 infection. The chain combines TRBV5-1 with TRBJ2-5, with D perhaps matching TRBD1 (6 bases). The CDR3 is CASSQPDRIVKTQYF. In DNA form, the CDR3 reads TGCGCCAGCAGCCAGCCCGACAGGATAGTGAAGACCCAGTACTTC.